Following are 18 T cell receptor beta chains from one sample sequenced in a study of cytomegalovirus exposure and HLA in healthy donors. The PCR employed 60 Vbeta primers together with 13 Jbeta primers. The assay was immunoSEQ multiplex PCR, and TCRdb's table has in-frame clones only and misses some. The sample comprises 200,000 to 250,000 clones, over 75% of which are singletons, and around 1.8% rests with the top ten. The specimen was PBMCs. Receptor source: a man aged 18 to 30 in good health and CMV-seronegative.

The chain links TRBV9 to TRBJ2-7; TRBD1 aligns across 8 bases. Germline V gene data show CDR1 as SGDLS and CDR2 as YYNGEE. Losses at the gene ends were 6 bases for V and 1 base for J; bases not matched to a gene: 6. This CDR3 contains 14 residues. CDR3 DNA sequence: TGTGCCAGCACCCAGGGGGCCATGTCCTACGAGCAGTACTTC. It codes for CASTQGAMSYEQYF.

The rearrangement links TRBV19 to TRBJ2-1, with 10 bases matching TRBD1. Losses at the gene ends were 2 bases for V and 5 bases for J; bases not matched to a gene: 6. CDR3 size: 16 residues. Germline CDR1 is LNHDA and CDR2 is SQIVND (reference sequence). Here the CDR3 DNA reads TGTGCCAGTAGTATATCCGGGACAGGGGCCCACAATGAGCAGTTCTTC. Residues: CASSISGTGAHNEQFF.

The rearrangement uses TRBV4-3 and TRBJ2-7; 13 bases align to TRBD2. Germline V gives CDR1 LGHNA, CDR2 YSLEER. The CDR3 loop spans 15 amino acids. The V segment lost 3 bases and the J segment 3 bases; nucleotides outside the gene matches: 2. The CDR3: CASSQGTSGDYEQYF. CDR3 sequence (DNA): TGCGCCAGCAGCCAGGGGACTAGCGGGGACTACGAGCAGTACTTC.

This chain links TRBV19 with TRBJ2-5, with TRBD2 matching 7 bases. Germline CDR1 LNHDA, CDR2 SQIVND (reference sequence). The J segment lost 3 bases and the V segment lost 6 bases, leaving 10 bases of the junction unmatched. This CDR3 has 15 amino acids. CDR3 protein: CASRGGWGGEETQYF. The CDR3 DNA reads as TGTGCCAGTAGGGGTGGCTGGGGAGGGGAAGAGACCCAGTACTTC. The variable domain in full, with the rest retrieved from reference TRBV19 and TRBJ2-5, is DGGITQSPKYLFRKEGQNVTLSCEQNLNHDAMYWYRQDPGQGLRLIYYSQIVNDFQKGDIAEGYSVSREKKESFPLTVTSAQKNPTAFYLCASRGGWGGEETQYFGPGTRLLVL.

This chain uses TRBV5-8 with TRBJ1-5; D possibly corresponds to TRBD1 (6 bases). The CDR3 consists of 14 residues. The germline CDR1 and CDR2 sequences are SGHTS and YDEGEE. Trimming removed 3 bases from V and 3 bases from J, with 10 bases in between. CDR3 loop: CASSYRVPNQPQHF. The CDR3 coding sequence is TGTGCCAGCAGCTACAGGGTTCCCAATCAGCCCCAGCATTTT.

In its sample, this clone was seen once. The chain couples TRBV30 to TRBJ2-2; 9 positions agree with TRBD1. This CDR3 has 15 residues. J lost 4 bases, V lost 6 bases, and 9 bases had no gene match. CDR1 GTSNPN and CDR2 SVGIG come from the germline V gene (reference sequence). CDR3 loop: CACSTGGAGTGELFF. The CDR3 DNA reads as TGTGCCTGCAGCACAGGGGGCGCGGGCACCGGGGAGCTGTTTTTT. Together with reference TRBV30 and TRBJ2-2, the CDR3 gives the full variable domain: SQTIHQWPATLVQPVGSPLSLECTVEGTSNPNLYWYRQAAGRGLQLLFYSVGIGQISSEVPQNLSASRPQDRQFILSSKKLLLSDSGFYLCACSTGGAGTGELFFGEGSRLTVL.

V is TRBV5-1 and J is TRBJ2-5; 13 bases are a match to TRBD2. Trimming removed 4 bases from V and 4 bases from J; junction bases left unmatched: 7. CDR1 SGHRS and CDR2 YFSETQ come from the germline V gene. This CDR3 is 16 amino acids long. As DNA, the CDR3 is TGCGCCAGCAGCCTCTGGACTAGCGGGAGTGTAGAGACCCAGTACTTC. The encoded protein is CASSLWTSGSVETQYF.

The chain has TRBV29-1 and TRBJ1-2, with 9 positions matching TRBD1. Losses at the gene ends were 6 bases for V and 3 bases for J; bases not matched to a gene: 14. The CDR3 runs 16 residues. Germline assignment: CDR1 SQVTM and CDR2 ANQGSEA. DNA of the CDR3: TGCAGCGTCGACGAGGGATACAGGGGGCGAGACTATGGCTACACCTTC. It specifies CSVDEGYRGRDYGYTF.

A few counts support this clone. The chain links TRBV19 to TRBJ1-1, with 9 nucleotides matching TRBD1. Germline CDR1 and CDR2: LNHDA and SQIVND (reference sequence). V was pared by 2 bases and J by 0 bases, with 7 bases of the junction left unmatched. The CDR3 covers 17 residues. CDR3 protein: CASSILPDRGMNTEAFF. In DNA, the CDR3 is TGTGCCAGTAGTATATTGCCGGACAGGGGCATGAACACTGAAGCTTTCTTT.

The chain couples TRBV11-2 to TRBJ2-5; a possible D gene is TRBD1 (6 bases). The DNA matches TRBJ2-7 better at its end, which makes the J call doubtful. The CDR3 is 13 residues long. Germline values: CDR1 SGHAT, CDR2 FQNNGV. CDR3 DNA sequence: TGTGCCAGCAGATCGGACAGTGCCTACGAGCAGTACTTC. Translated: CASRSDSAYEQYF.

V and J are TRBV4-2 and TRBJ1-5; D may be TRBD1 (5 bases). Germline V gene data show CDR1 as LGHNA and CDR2 as YNFKEQ. This CDR3 region has 15 residues. Trimming cost V 5 bases and J 0 bases, with 11 bases left between them. This CDR3 reads CASSYDRNSNQPQHF. Here the CDR3 DNA reads TGTGCCAGCAGCTACGACAGAAATAGCAATCAGCCCCAGCATTTT.

This clone is a singleton in its sample. The chain joins TRBV19 to TRBJ1-2; D remains ambiguous. V was clipped by 9 bases and J by 2 bases, with 13 bases between them. CDR1 is LNHDA and CDR2 is SQIVND in the germline V gene (reference sequence). The CDR3 length is 13 residues. The CDR3, as DNA: TGTGCCAGCGCCCCGGGTGACAACTATGGCTACACCTTC. It translates to CASAPGDNYGYTF.

This clone was counted a few times. In DNA, the CDR3 is TGCGCCAGCAGCCAAGACAGGGCTCGTCTCGAGCAGTACTTC. Its translation is CASSQDRARLEQYF. The chain carries TRBV4-3 and TRBJ2-7; D possibly corresponds to TRBD1 (5 bases). The germline CDR1 and CDR2 sequences are LGHNA and YSLEER. This CDR3 region has 14 residues. V was pared by 0 bases and J by 6 bases, with 12 bases between.

In its sample, this clone was seen once. The rearrangement links TRBV19 to TRBJ1-6; 12 nucleotides align to TRBD1. With 9 bases clipped from V and 8 bases from J, the junction kept 5 bases outside the gene matches. The CDR3 is 14 amino acids. Germline values: CDR1 LNHDA, CDR2 SQIVND (reference sequence). CDR3 coding DNA: TGTGCCAGCTCCGGGACAGGGGGCCATTCACCCCTCCACTTT. Protein product: CASSGTGGHSPLHF.

The chain links TRBV4-3 to TRBJ2-7, with D possibly matching TRBD2 (7 bases). Trimming pared 0 bases from V and 2 bases from J, leaving 8 bases between. This CDR3 has 14 residues. Germline V gives CDR1 LGHNA, CDR2 YSLEER. In nucleotides, the CDR3 is TGCGCCAGCAGCCAAGAGGGGGGGCCCTACGAGCAGTACTTC. It encodes CASSQEGGPYEQYF.

The chain carries TRBV5-1 and TRBJ2-7, with TRBD1 as a possible D gene (5 bases). CDR1 and CDR2 from the germline V gene are SGHRS and YFSETQ. The CDR3 totals 13 residues. The V gene lost 3 bases and the J gene lost 6 bases, with 13 bases spanning the gap. CDR3 in amino acids: CASSSKTAGEQYF. Here the CDR3 DNA reads TGCGCCAGCAGCTCTAAGACAGCTGGCGAGCAGTACTTC. Using reference TRBV5-1 and TRBJ2-7 for the parts outside the CDR3, the full variable domain is KAGVTQTPRYLIKTRGQQVTLSCSPISGHRSVSWYQQTPGQGLQFLFEYFSETQRNKGNFPGRFSGRQFSNSRSEMNVSTLELGDSALYLCASSSKTAGEQYFGPGTRLTVT.

This clone has just one count. V usage is TRBV4-3 and J usage is TRBJ2-3, with D perhaps TRBD2 (6 bases). CDR1 is LGHNA and CDR2 is YSLEER in the germline V gene. V dropped 3 bases and J dropped 0 bases, with 10 bases sitting between them. There are 15 residues in the CDR3. CDR3 coding DNA: TGCGCCAGCAGCCAGACGGGGGATAGCACAGATACGCAGTATTTT. Amino acids: CASSQTGDSTDTQYF.

The rearrangement joins TRBV27 to TRBJ2-7; D is uncertain. Trimming took off 2 bases at V and 0 bases at J, with 8 bases between the two ends. Germline V gene sequence: CDR1 MNHEY, CDR2 SMNVEV (reference sequence). CDR3 size: 14 residues. This chain's CDR3 is CASSLAGDSYEQYF. The CDR3 nucleotides are TGTGCCAGCAGTTTAGCAGGTGACTCCTACGAGCAGTACTTC.